Listed below are T cell receptor beta chains from one sample, sequenced in a study of cytomegalovirus exposure and HLA in healthy donors. Sequenced by immunoSEQ multiplex PCR; TCRdb stores in-frame clones only, minus some. The sample comprises around 110,000 clones, about 76% of which are singletons, and about 3.9% rests with the top ten. Sequencing was carried out using PBMCs. These receptors were collected from a woman aged 25 to 39 in good health and CMV-seronegative. The CDR3 runs from the conserved cysteine through the conserved F or W. D genes are given only for firm matches. Not every row has a clone size; where given, it reads once, few, many or a size class.

>NA|NA|13|TRBJ1-1|TRBV14
TGTGCCAGCCGCGGAGGGAGCGAGACTGAAGCTTTCTTT
CASRGGSETEAFF
>TRBD1|NA|14|TRBJ1-2|TRBV15
TGTGCCACCGGGGCAGGGGGCGTCTGGTATGGCTACACCTTC
CATGAGGVWYGYTF
>NA|NA|16|TRBJ2-3|TRBV4-1
TGCGCCAGCAGCCCCACCGGGGCGGGGAGCACAGATACGCAGTATTTT
CASSPTGAGSTDTQYF
>TRBD1|NA|13|TRBJ1-1|TRBV5-1
TGCGCCAGCAGCTTGGGGACAGGGGGTGAAGCTTTCTTT
CASSLGTGGEAFF
>NA|NA|17|TRBJ2-3|TRBV21-1
TGTGCCAGCAGCCAAAAACGGGAGGGACACGGCACAGATACGCAGTATTTT
CASSQKREGHGTDTQYF
>TRBD2|NA|13|TRBJ2-7|TRBV10-1
TGCGCCAGCAGTGTAGCGGGATCCTACGAGCAGTACTTC
CASSVAGSYEQYF
>NA|NA|15|TRBJ2-1|TRBV9
TGTGCCAGCAGCGCCCCAGGGACTGCTTACAATGAGCAGTTCTTC
CASSAPGTAYNEQFF
>NA|NA|15|TRBJ2-7|TRBV9
TGTGCCAGCAGCGTATCTCCCACCGGGACCTACGAGCAGTACTTC
CASSVSPTGTYEQYF
>TRBD2|NA|13|TRBJ2-5|TRBV2
TGTGCCAGCAAGCGGGAGTTAGAAGAGACCCAGTACTTC
CASKRELEETQYF
>TRBD2|once|16|TRBJ2-3|TRBV30
TGTGCCTGGAGTGTACCTTTGGGACTAGTTCTAGATACGCAGTATTTT
CAWSVPLGLVLDTQYF
>TRBD2|NA|14|TRBJ2-5|TRBV7-2
TGTGCCAGCAGCTTAGGACTAGCGGTGGAGACCCAGTACTTC
CASSLGLAVETQYF
>TRBD2|NA|14|TRBJ2-3|TRBV7-9
TGTGCCAGCAGCTCCGGGGGGGGCACAGATACGCAGTATTTT
CASSSGGGTDTQYF
>TRBD1|few|14|TRBJ2-5|TRBV13
TGTGCCAGCAGCCTCGGACAGGGGGCTGAGACCCAGTACTTC
CASSLGQGAETQYF
>NA|once|15|TRBJ2-1|TRBV18
TGTGCCAGCTCACCATTGCTGGGCGGGGACAATGAGCAGTTCTTC
CASSPLLGGDNEQFF
>TRBD1|NA|16|TRBJ2-1|TRBV5-1
TGCGCCAGCAGCTTGGCCCGGGACAGGTGGACCAATGAGCAGTTCTTC
CASSLARDRWTNEQFF
>TRBD2|NA|15|TRBJ2-3|TRBV6-4
TGTGCCAGCAGTCTACTAGCGGGAAGTACAGATACGCAGTATTTT
CASSLLAGSTDTQYF
>NA|NA|14|TRBJ1-2|TRBV4-1
TGCGCCAGCAGCCAAGCGGTCCCAAGCTATGGCTACACCTTC
CASSQAVPSYGYTF
>TRBD1|NA|14|TRBJ1-2|TRBV19
TGTGCCAGTAACCCCCGGGACAGCCTCTATGGCTACACCTTC
CASNPRDSLYGYTF
>NA|NA|15|TRBJ1-1|TRBV7-8
TGTGCCAGCAGCTTCGGCCGGGCGGGCCACACTGAAGCTTTCTTT
CASSFGRAGHTEAFF
>TRBD2|NA|15|TRBJ2-3|TRBV11-2
TGTGCCAGCAGCTTGTGGACGGGAGGCGCAGATACGCAGTATTTT
CASSLWTGGADTQYF
>NA|NA|13|TRBJ2-1|TRBV7-2
TGTGCCAGCAGCTTAGGGGAGGACACTGAGCAGTTCTTC
CASSLGEDTEQFF
>NA|NA|15|TRBJ1-1|TRBV19
TGTGCCAGTAGTAAGGTGCCAGGAGGGAACACTGAAGCTTTCTTT
CASSKVPGGNTEAFF
>TRBD1|NA|13|TRBJ2-3|TRBV5-1
TGCGCCAGCAGCCCCCAGGGGGCAGATACGCAGTATTTT
CASSPQGADTQYF
>NA|NA|14|TRBJ2-3|TRBV28
TGTGCCAGCAGTTCCCCGTCGAGCACAGATACGCAGTATTTT
CASSSPSSTDTQYF